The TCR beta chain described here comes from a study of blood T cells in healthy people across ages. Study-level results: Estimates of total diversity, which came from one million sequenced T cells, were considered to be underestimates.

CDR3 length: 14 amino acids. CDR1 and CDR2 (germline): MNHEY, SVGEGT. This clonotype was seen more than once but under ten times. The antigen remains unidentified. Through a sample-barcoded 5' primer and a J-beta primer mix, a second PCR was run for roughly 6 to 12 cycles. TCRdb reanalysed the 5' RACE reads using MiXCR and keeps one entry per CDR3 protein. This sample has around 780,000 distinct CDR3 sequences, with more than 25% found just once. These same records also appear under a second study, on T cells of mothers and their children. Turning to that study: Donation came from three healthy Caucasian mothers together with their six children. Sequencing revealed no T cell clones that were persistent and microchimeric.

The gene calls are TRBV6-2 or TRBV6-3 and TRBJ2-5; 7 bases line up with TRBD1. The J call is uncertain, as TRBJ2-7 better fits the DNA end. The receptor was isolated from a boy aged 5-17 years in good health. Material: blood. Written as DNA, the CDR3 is TGTGCCAGCAGCCAGGCGACAGGGTGGGACGAGCAGTACTTC. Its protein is CASSQATGWDEQYF.